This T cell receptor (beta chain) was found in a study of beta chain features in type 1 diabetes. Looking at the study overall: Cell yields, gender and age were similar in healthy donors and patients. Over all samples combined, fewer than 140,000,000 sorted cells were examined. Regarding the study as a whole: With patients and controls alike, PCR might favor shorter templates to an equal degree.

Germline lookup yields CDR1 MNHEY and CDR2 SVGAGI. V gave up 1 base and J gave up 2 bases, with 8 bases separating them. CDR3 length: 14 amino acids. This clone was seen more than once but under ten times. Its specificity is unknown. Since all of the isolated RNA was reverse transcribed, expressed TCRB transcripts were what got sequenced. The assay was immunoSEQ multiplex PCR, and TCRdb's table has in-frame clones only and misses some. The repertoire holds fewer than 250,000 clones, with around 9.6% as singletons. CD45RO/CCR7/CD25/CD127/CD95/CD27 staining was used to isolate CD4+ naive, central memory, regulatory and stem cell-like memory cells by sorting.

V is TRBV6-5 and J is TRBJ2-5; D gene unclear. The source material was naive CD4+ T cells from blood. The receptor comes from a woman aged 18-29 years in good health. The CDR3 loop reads CASSYFSGQETQYF. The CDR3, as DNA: TGTGCCAGCAGTTACTTTTCCGGGCAAGAGACCCAGTACTTC.